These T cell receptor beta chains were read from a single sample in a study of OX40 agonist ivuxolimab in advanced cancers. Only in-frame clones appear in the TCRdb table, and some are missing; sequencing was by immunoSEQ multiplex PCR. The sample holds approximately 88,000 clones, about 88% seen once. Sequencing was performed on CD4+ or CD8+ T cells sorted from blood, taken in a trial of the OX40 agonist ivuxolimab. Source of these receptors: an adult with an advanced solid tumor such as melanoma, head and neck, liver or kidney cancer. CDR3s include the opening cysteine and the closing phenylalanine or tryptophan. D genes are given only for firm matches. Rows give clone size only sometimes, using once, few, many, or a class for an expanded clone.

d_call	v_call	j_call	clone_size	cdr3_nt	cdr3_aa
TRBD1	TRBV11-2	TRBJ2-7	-	TGTGCCAGCAGCCTCGGACAGGTCTCCTACGAGCAGTACTTC	CASSLGQVSYEQYF
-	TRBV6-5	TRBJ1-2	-	TGTGCCAGCAGTCCCACAGGGTACAAAAACTATGGCTACACCTTC	CASSPTGYKNYGYTF
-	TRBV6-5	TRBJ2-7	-	TGTGCCAGCAGTTACTCGTTCAGGGGAATGTACGAGCAGTACTTC	CASSYSFRGMYEQYF
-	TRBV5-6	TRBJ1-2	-	TGTGCCAGCAGCTTCGGCAGGGACTATGGCTACACCTTC	CASSFGRDYGYTF
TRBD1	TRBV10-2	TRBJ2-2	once	TGCGCCAGCAGTCTGACGACAGGGGGTACCGGGGAGCTGTTTTTT	CASSLTTGGTGELFF
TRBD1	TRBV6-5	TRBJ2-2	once	TGTGCCAGCAGCCGACAGGGCCCGAGGACCGGGGAGCTGTTTTTT	CASSRQGPRTGELFF
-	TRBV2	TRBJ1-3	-	TGTGCCAGCAGTGAGGGAGGGTCTGGAAACACCATATATTTT	CASSEGGSGNTIYF
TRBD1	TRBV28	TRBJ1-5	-	TGTGCCAGCAGTGGACCGGGACAGGGCAATCAGCCCCAGCATTTT	CASSGPGQGNQPQHF
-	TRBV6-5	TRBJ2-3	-	TGTGCCAGCAGTTATTACGGGACACTCAGCACAGATACGCAGTATTTT	CASSYYGTLSTDTQYF
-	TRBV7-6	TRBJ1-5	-	TGTGCCAGCAGCGCCTCGGGTTCCAGCAATCAGCCCCAGCATTTT	CASSASGSSNQPQHF
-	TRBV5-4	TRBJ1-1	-	TGTGCCAGCGGGGGCACTGAAGCTTTCTTT	CASGGTEAFF
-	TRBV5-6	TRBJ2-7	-	TGTGCCAGCAGCTTCCCCGGGATCGCCTACGAGCAGTACTTC	CASSFPGIAYEQYF
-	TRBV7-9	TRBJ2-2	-	TGTGCCAGCAGCTTATATATGAACACCGGGGAGCTGTTTTTT	CASSLYMNTGELFF
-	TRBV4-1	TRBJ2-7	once	TGCGCCAGCAGCCAAGCGGTCGGCAGTTCCTACGAGCAGTACTTC	CASSQAVGSSYEQYF
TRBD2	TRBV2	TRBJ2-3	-	TGTGCCAGCAGTGTTCTAGCGGGGGGGCGGGGCACAGATACGCAGTATTTT	CASSVLAGGRGTDTQYF
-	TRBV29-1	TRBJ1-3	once	TGCAGCGTGGACAAGGGGATCACTGGAAACACCATATATTTT	CSVDKGITGNTIYF
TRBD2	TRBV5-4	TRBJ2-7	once	TGTGCCAGCAGCTTAGCGGGGGGCCACGAGCAGTACTTC	CASSLAGGHEQYF
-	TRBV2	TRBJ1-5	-	TGTGCCAGCAGTGAAGCGGGCCCCAATCAGCCCCAGCATTTT	CASSEAGPNQPQHF
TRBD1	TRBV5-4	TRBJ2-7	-	TGTGCCAGCAGCTTTTATAACAGGGGCTCCTACGAGCAGTACTTC	CASSFYNRGSYEQYF
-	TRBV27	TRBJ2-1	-	TGTGCCAGCAGTGTAGTAGGTACCAGTTTAATGGGAGTATCGCAGTTCTTC	CASSVVGTSLMGVSQFF
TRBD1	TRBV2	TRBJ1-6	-	TGTGCCAGCAGTGAAGCAGGGCAGGGGGCATATTCACCCCTCCACTTT	CASSEAGQGAYSPLHF
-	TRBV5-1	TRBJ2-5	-	TGCGCCAGCAGCCTTTTGGGACCTAGGGAGACCCAGTACTTC	CASSLLGPRETQYF